The 3 T cell receptor beta chains reported below all come from one sample, sequenced in a study of HIV-infected children after antiretroviral therapy interruption. Unique molecular identifiers were included in an RNA-based 3' RACE TCR library. MiXCR was run by TCRdb on the 3' RACE reads, yielding one entry per CDR3 protein. The sample yields around 15,000 distinct CDR3 sequences, approximately 3.6% seen once. Treatment defined: PENTA 11 planned treatment interruption arm or continuous ART arm. This material consisted of CD45RA+ CD4+ T cells from PBMCs, taken from a donor given antiretroviral therapy, either interrupted or continuous. Sample subset: naive CD4+ CD45RA+ CD45RO- T cells. These receptors all stem from a child aged 2 to 17 with HIV.

This clonotype was observed at least ten times. The J gene is TRBJ1-6, the V gene TRBV9; TRBD1 matches 7 bases. J gave up 6 bases and V 3 bases, and 3 bases lay outside the gene matches. Germline V lookup: CDR1 SGDLS, CDR2 YYNGEE. The CDR3 is made up of 14 amino acids. CDR3 loop: CASSANRGNSPLHF. In nucleotides, the CDR3 is TGTGCCAGCAGCGCCAACAGGGGTAATTCACCCCTCCACTTT.

This clonotype came up many times. The V and J genes are TRBV4-1 and TRBJ2-1, with a possible D match to TRBD2 (5 bases). The CDR3 covers 15 residues. Germline V gene sequence: CDR1 MGHRA, CDR2 YSYEKL. V dropped 0 bases and J dropped 6 bases, with 12 bases sitting between them. The CDR3 is CASSQDRFEGNEQFF. The CDR3 bases are TGCGCCAGCAGCCAAGATCGGTTTGAGGGCAATGAGCAGTTCTTC.

This clonotype is categorized as medium-sized. The chain has TRBV10-1 and TRBJ2-7; 9 bases match TRBD1. V dropped 6 bases and J dropped 5; count of bases not matched to a gene: 11. The CDR3 extends over 15 amino acids. The germline V gene encodes CDR1 WNHNN and CDR2 SYGVQD (reference sequence). The CDR3 DNA is TGCGCCAGCAGCTCGGGACAGGGTGATATCCACGAGCAGTACTTC. This translates into CASSSGQGDIHEQYF.